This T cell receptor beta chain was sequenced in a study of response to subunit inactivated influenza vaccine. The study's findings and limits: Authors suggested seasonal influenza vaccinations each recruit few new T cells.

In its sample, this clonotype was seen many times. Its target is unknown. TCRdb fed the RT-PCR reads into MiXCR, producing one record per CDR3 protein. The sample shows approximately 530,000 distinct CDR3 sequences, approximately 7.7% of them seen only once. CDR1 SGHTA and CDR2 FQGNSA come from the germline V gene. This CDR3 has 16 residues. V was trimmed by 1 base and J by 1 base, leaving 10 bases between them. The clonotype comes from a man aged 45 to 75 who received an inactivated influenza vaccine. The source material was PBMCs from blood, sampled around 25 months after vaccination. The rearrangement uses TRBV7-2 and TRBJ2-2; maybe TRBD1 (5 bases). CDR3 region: CASSLESGLNTGELFF. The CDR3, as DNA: TGTGCCAGCAGCTTAGAATCAGGGCTGAACACCGGGGAGCTGTTTTTT.